This T cell receptor beta chain was profiled in a study of T cell responses to AZD1222 COVID-19 vaccine. CDR1 and CDR2 from the germline V gene are WNHNN and SYGVQD (reference sequence). The CDR3 has 13 amino acids. Trimming cost V 0 bases and J 1 base, with 3 bases left between them. Study-level results: Vaccine-associated CD4 TCRs spanned spike, dominant at 160-218 and 743-854. White British ancestry dominated among donors, who included more females, and clonal diversity was possibly underestimated.

Profiled with immunoSEQ multiplex PCR; TCRdb holds only in-frame clones, not every one. This table holds over 150,000 clones, 80% to 95% found once. Comments on this clone: What it recognizes is unknown.

The receptor was derived from an adult in good health. V and J are TRBV10-1 and TRBJ1-1; no clear D. The material was peripheral blood, obtained on day 0 of AZD1222 vaccination. This chain's CDR3 is CASSESRNTEAFF. The DNA of the CDR3 is TGCGCCAGCAGTGAGTCGAGGAACACTGAAGCTTTCTTT.